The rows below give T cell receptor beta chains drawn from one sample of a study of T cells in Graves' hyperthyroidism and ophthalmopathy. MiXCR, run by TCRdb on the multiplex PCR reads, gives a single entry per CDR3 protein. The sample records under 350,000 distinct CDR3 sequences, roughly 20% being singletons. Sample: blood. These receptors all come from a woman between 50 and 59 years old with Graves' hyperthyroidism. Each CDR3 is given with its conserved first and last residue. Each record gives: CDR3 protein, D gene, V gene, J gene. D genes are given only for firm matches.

CASSTQEGTGYGYTF	TRBD1	TRBV19	TRBJ1-2
CASSQGDFRGTESYEQYF	NA	TRBV3-1	TRBJ2-7
CASSFGQGTEAFF	TRBD1	TRBV7-8	TRBJ1-1
CASTVSAGDADTQYF	TRBD2	TRBV7-9	TRBJ2-3
CASSLRGPGRGDTEAFF	NA	TRBV5-1	TRBJ1-1
CASSFYGSGELFF	NA	TRBV11-1	TRBJ2-2
CSLLPPSDREFNEQFF	TRBD1	TRBV29-1	TRBJ2-1
CASSLEGWGGFEKLFF	NA	TRBV12-3/TRBV12-4	TRBJ1-4
CASSLALADYNEQFF	TRBD2	TRBV11-3	TRBJ2-1
CSVAQNGDEQFF	NA	TRBV29-1	TRBJ2-1
CASSLVARPLSEQYF	NA	TRBV12-3/TRBV12-4	TRBJ2-7
CASSVQGLNTEAFF	NA	TRBV19	TRBJ1-1
CASSQEVRDRHGYTF	TRBD1	TRBV3-1	TRBJ1-2
CASSDVIMGARSTEAFF	NA	TRBV3-1	TRBJ1-1
CASSFQWTENTEAFF	NA	TRBV12-3/TRBV12-4	TRBJ1-1
CATSFRGTYNEQFF	NA	TRBV12-3/TRBV12-4	TRBJ2-1
CASFPAGARSNEKLFF	NA	TRBV28	TRBJ1-4
CASSLTLAVSTDTQYF	TRBD2	TRBV7-9	TRBJ2-3
CASSRVPLDEQFF	NA	TRBV28	TRBJ2-1
CASSPTRGEGGGYTF	NA	TRBV11-3	TRBJ1-2
CASRNRGVNSPLHF	TRBD1	TRBV25-1	TRBJ1-6
CSATGGVTEAFF	TRBD1	TRBV20-1	TRBJ1-1
CASSLLTVSGELFF	NA	TRBV28	TRBJ2-2
CASGREASYEQYF	TRBD2	TRBV5-1	TRBJ2-7
CASRPRVNTGELFF	NA	TRBV5-8	TRBJ2-2
CASSHVPGGEQYF	NA	TRBV4-2	TRBJ2-7
CSARDPGTYSNQPQHF	NA	TRBV20-1	TRBJ1-5
CATSRDRSGEGYTF	NA	TRBV15	TRBJ1-2
CASSPGLAGVDEQYF	TRBD2	TRBV7-7	TRBJ2-7
CASIPGRRSYEQYF	NA	TRBV28	TRBJ2-7
CASSMTGQSYSNQPQHF	TRBD1	TRBV7-8	TRBJ1-5
CASSNLAGGTYEQYF	TRBD2	TRBV5-1	TRBJ2-7
CASSSRGRWMEGYTF	TRBD1	TRBV11-2	TRBJ1-2
CASSLHGRGAYNEQFF	TRBD2	TRBV5-1	TRBJ2-1
CAIFGTGGVGYTF	TRBD1	TRBV10-3	TRBJ1-2
CASSEVEGAMGEAFF	TRBD1	TRBV6-1	TRBJ1-1
CASSRDGPNTEAFF	NA	TRBV12-3/TRBV12-4	TRBJ1-1
CAWSVRGGGNWAETQYF	TRBD2	TRBV30	TRBJ2-5
CASGNHGENIQYF	NA	TRBV12-3/TRBV12-4	TRBJ2-4